The 24 T cell receptor beta chains listed next were all sequenced from one sample in a study of OX40 agonist ivuxolimab in advanced cancers. Using immunoSEQ multiplex PCR, the repertoire was profiled, and TCRdb retains in-frame clones only, with some absent. The sample includes 60,000 to 95,000 clones, 85% seen only once; the top ten take 0.5% to 0.85%. The specimen was CD4+ or CD8+ T cells sorted from blood, collected in a trial of the OX40 agonist ivuxolimab. These receptors were obtained from an adult with an advanced solid tumor such as melanoma, head and neck, liver or kidney cancer.

This clone was detected once. The CDR3 nucleotides read TGCAGCGTTGACGGGGGCGGGGGGGCCGTGGAGACCCAGTACTTC. Protein: CSVDGGGGAVETQYF. The gene calls are TRBV29-1 and TRBJ2-5; TRBD2 agrees at 9 bases. V was pared by 3 bases and J by 5 bases, with 10 bases of the junction left unmatched. CDR1 and CDR2 from the germline V gene are SQVTM and ANQGSEA. This CDR3 contains 15 residues. Variable domain in full (rest from reference TRBV29-1 and TRBJ2-5): SAVISQKPSRDICQRGTSLTIQCQVDSQVTMMFWYRQQPGQSLTLIATANQGSEATYESGFVIDKFPISRPNLTFSTLTVSNMSPEDSSIYLCSVDGGGGAVETQYFGPGTRLLVL.

The chain has TRBV4-2 and TRBJ2-7; 10 positions agree with TRBD2. This CDR3 comprises 16 residues. The J segment lost 6 bases and the V segment lost 0 bases, leaving 8 bases of the junction unmatched. Germline V gene data show CDR1 as LGHNA and CDR2 as YNFKEQ. CDR3 protein: CASSQEIGLAGVEQYF. CDR3 nucleotides: TGTGCCAGCAGCCAAGAAATTGGGCTAGCGGGGGTCGAGCAGTACTTC.

The chain joins TRBV2 to TRBJ1-1, with D tentatively TRBD1 (5 bases). The CDR3 spans 14 residues. V shed 6 bases and J shed 1 base, with 12 bases lying between them. Germline CDR1 is SNHLY and CDR2 is FYNNEI. CDR3 sequence: CASSPAGRNTEAFF. CDR3 in DNA: TGTGCCAGCAGCCCGGCAGGGAGGAACACTGAAGCTTTCTTT.

This chain uses TRBV5-1 with TRBJ2-1; D may match TRBD1 or TRBD2 (6 bases each). The length of the CDR3 is 15 residues. Germline CDR1 and CDR2: SGHRS and YFSETQ. The V gene lost 1 base and the J gene lost 3 bases, with 11 bases spanning the gap. DNA for the CDR3: TGCGCCAGCAGCTTGCAAGGGGGGATCTACAATGAGCAGTTCTTC. It codes for CASSLQGGIYNEQFF.

There are a few counts of this clone. The chain recombines TRBV7-2 with TRBJ1-2; 7 bases match TRBD1. Germline values: CDR1 SGHTA, CDR2 FQGNSA. The CDR3 spans 15 residues. The junction had 10 bases not matched to a gene; V was cut back by 2 bases and J by 7 bases. CDR3 sequence (DNA): TGTGCCAGCAGCTTATCGTACAGGGGAGAGGGTGGCTACACCTTC. Amino acid sequence: CASSLSYRGEGGYTF.

This sequence joins TRBV7-6 and TRBJ1-1, with D possibly matching TRBD1 (5 bases). The CDR3 sequence is 15 residues long. V lost 3 bases to trimming and J lost 3 bases, with 14 bases between them. Germline loops: CDR1 SGHVS, CDR2 FNYEAQ. This chain's CDR3 is CASSFRGRGDTEAFF. The CDR3 DNA follows: TGTGCCAGCAGCTTCCGGGGACGGGGGGACACTGAAGCTTTCTTT.

The V gene is TRBV12-5, the J gene TRBJ2-1, with 12 bases that match TRBD2. Per germline, CDR1 LGHNT and CDR2 FRNRAP. This CDR3 has 16 amino acids. V lost 5 bases, J lost 6 bases, and 8 bases stayed unmatched. This chain's CDR3 is CASGPQLAGGFNEQFF. Here the CDR3 DNA reads TGTGCTAGTGGTCCTCAACTAGCGGGGGGTTTCAATGAGCAGTTCTTC.

V usage is TRBV11-1 and J usage is TRBJ2-3; 12 bases are shared with TRBD2. The germline gives CDR1 SGHAT, CDR2 FQDESV (reference sequence). The ends lost 5 bases at V and 2 bases at J; junction bases unmatched: 8. This CDR3 is 17 amino acids long. The CDR3: CASSHGGTSGYTDTQYF. CDR3 DNA: TGTGCCAGCAGCCATGGGGGGACTAGCGGGTACACAGATACGCAGTATTTT.

The V and J genes are TRBV5-1 and TRBJ2-7, with D perhaps being TRBD1 or TRBD2 (5 bases each). CDR1 and CDR2 (germline): SGHRS, YFSETQ. The V end was cut by 1 base, the J end by 5 bases, with 13 bases between. The CDR3 runs to 14 residues. CDR3 region: CASSLIPGTNEQYF. DNA of the CDR3: TGCGCCAGCAGCTTGATTCCAGGGACCAACGAGCAGTACTTC.

The chain joins TRBV7-3 to TRBJ2-1, with TRBD2 matching 9 bases. Germline values: CDR1 SGHTA, CDR2 FQGTGA. V trimming: 5 bases; J trimming: 5 bases; junction bases outside the gene matches: 22. The CDR3 covers 20 residues. The CDR3 is CASSPKGRGGLTSTHNEQFF. The CDR3 DNA sequence: TGTGCCAGCAGCCCCAAGGGGCGGGGGGGCTTGACCTCCACTCACAATGAGCAGTTCTTC.

The rearrangement joins TRBV6-1 to TRBJ2-7, with TRBD1 matching 11 bases. Germline V lookup: CDR1 MNHNS, CDR2 SASEGT. Trimming removed 10 bases from V and 7 bases from J; junction bases left unmatched: 15. This CDR3 region has 15 residues. The CDR3 here is CATRREGTGGREQYF. The DNA for the CDR3 is TGTGCCACGCGACGGGAAGGGACAGGGGGACGGGAGCAGTACTTC.

As concerns this clone: One end of the junction is discordant with germline, which a read error may explain. The same CDR3 can be traced to other DNA sequences in this sample. The chain is built from TRBV5-4 and TRBJ1-6, with D possibly matching TRBD1 (6 bases). CDR1 SGHNT and CDR2 YYREEE come from the germline V gene (reference sequence). The CDR3 consists of 16 residues. CDR3 residues: CASSLAQTGSNSPLHF. CDR3 sequence (DNA): TGTGCCAGCAGCTTGGCCCAGACAGGATCTAATTCACCCCTCCATTTT.

The V and J genes are TRBV7-2 and TRBJ1-3; maybe TRBD1 (6 bases). Trimming shortened V by 2 bases and J by 0 bases, and 17 bases separated the two germline ends. CDR1 and CDR2 from the germline V gene are SGHTA and FQGNSA. The CDR3 is 18 amino acids. The CDR3, as DNA: TGTGCCAGCAGCTTAATGGGGGGAGGGACAACCTCTGGAAACACCATATATTTT. Its protein product is CASSLMGGGTTSGNTIYF.

The rearrangement joins TRBV2 to TRBJ2-3; 7 positions match TRBD2. V lost 6 bases and J lost 3; bases outside the gene matches: 6. The CDR3 has 14 residues. Germline CDR1 SNHLY, CDR2 FYNNEI. The chain's CDR3 is CASSRDYETDTQYF. Written as DNA, the CDR3 is TGTGCCAGCAGCCGGGACTACGAAACAGATACGCAGTATTTT.

This clone has just one count. This chain links TRBV6-5 with TRBJ1-2; D might be TRBD1 (6 bases). This CDR3 region has 14 residues. V was shortened by 6 bases and J by 0 bases, with 11 bases between the two germline ends. Germline values: CDR1 MNHEY, CDR2 SVGAGI. CDR3 bases: TGTGCCAGCAGCTGGACAGCGTCTAACTATGGCTACACCTTC. This encodes CASSWTASNYGYTF.

The chain employs TRBV18 and TRBJ1-2; the match to TRBD1 covers 7 bases. CDR3 length equals 15 residues. V lost 3 bases to trimming and J lost 1 base; unmatched junction nucleotides: 5. CDR1 and CDR2 (germline): KGHSH, LQKENI. The CDR3 protein is CASSPGQDLNYGYTF. The CDR3 DNA follows: TGTGCCAGCTCACCTGGACAGGACCTTAACTATGGCTACACCTTC.

This CDR3 is CASNIYSDTGELFF. CDR3 in DNA: TGTGCCAGCAATATATACTCGGACACCGGGGAGCTGTTTTTT. This chain uses TRBV2 with TRBJ2-2, with unresolved D. Per the germline V gene, CDR1 is SNHLY and CDR2 is FYNNEI. The CDR3 spans 14 residues. V was trimmed by 7 bases and J by 3 bases, leaving 12 bases between them.

The rearrangement uses TRBV9 and TRBJ2-1; 9 bases are shared with TRBD1. Trimming took 0 bases from V and 6 from J; bases not matched to a gene: 7. Germline V gene data show CDR1 as SGDLS and CDR2 as YYNGEE. The CDR3 is 16 residues long. The CDR3 is CASSVAKGQGPNEQFF. CDR3 in DNA: TGTGCCAGCAGCGTAGCTAAGGGACAGGGACCCAATGAGCAGTTCTTC.

V and J are TRBV2 and TRBJ2-2; 9 nucleotides match TRBD1. Per the germline V gene, CDR1 is SNHLY and CDR2 is FYNNEI. This CDR3 is built from 14 residues. The junction had 1 base not matched to a gene; V was cut back by 6 bases and J by 2 bases. Here the CDR3 DNA reads TGTGCCAGCAGGGGACAGGGAAACACCGGGGAGCTGTTTTTT. Its protein is CASRGQGNTGELFF.

The V gene is TRBV10-2, the J gene TRBJ1-1, with a tentative D call TRBD1 (6 bases). CDR1 and CDR2 from the germline V gene are WSHSY and SAAADI. V lost 0 bases to trimming and J lost 0 bases, with 11 bases between them. CDR3 length: 16 residues. In DNA form, the CDR3 reads TGCGCCAGCAGTGAGTCTCAACGGGGGCTGAACACTGAAGCTTTCTTT. Protein: CASSESQRGLNTEAFF.

This clone turned up a few times. V is TRBV29-1 and J is TRBJ2-7, with 10 bases lining up with TRBD2. Germline CDR1 reads SQVTM; CDR2 reads ANQGSEA. The CDR3 has 13 amino acids. The V gene end was trimmed by 5 bases and the J gene end by 1 base; junction bases not matched to a gene: 2. Written as DNA, the CDR3 is TGCAGCGTTTCGGGACTAGCGTCCTACGAGCAGTACTTC. It specifies CSVSGLASYEQYF.

The rearrangement uses TRBV5-1 and TRBJ2-3; the match to TRBD2 covers 8 bases. This CDR3 has 17 residues. Trimming cost V 0 bases and J 2 bases; bases outside gene matches: 8. Germline CDR1 SGHRS, CDR2 YFSETQ. CDR3 region: CASSLEGRGAHTDTQYF. The CDR3 DNA follows: TGCGCCAGCAGCTTGGAGGGGCGGGGGGCACACACAGATACGCAGTATTTT.

V usage is TRBV5-8 and J usage is TRBJ2-3; possibly TRBD1 for D (6 bases). The CDR3 runs 12 residues. Trimming removed 6 bases from V and 8 bases from J, with 13 bases in between. The germline gives CDR1 SGHTS, CDR2 YDEGEE. The CDR3 is CASKYRDITQYF. The DNA of the CDR3 is TGTGCCAGCAAATACCGGGACATTACGCAGTATTTT.

On this clone itself: Other DNA sequences in this specimen translate into the identical CDR3. V is TRBV11-2 and J is TRBJ1-1; D remains unclear. The CDR3 is 12 amino acids. V lost 0 bases to trimming and J lost 2 bases, with 1 base between them. The germline V gene has CDR1 SGHAT and CDR2 FQNNGV. Here the CDR3 reads CASSLENTEAFF. The CDR3 nucleotides are TGTGCCAGCAGCTTAGAAAACACTGAAGCTTTCTTT. Full variable domain (missing parts from reference TRBV11-2 and TRBJ1-1): EAGVAQSPRYKIIEKRQSVAFWCNPISGHATLYWYQQILGQGPKLLIQFQNNGVVDDSQLPKDRFSAERLKGVDSTLKIQPAKLEDSAVYLCASSLENTEAFFGQGTRLTVV.